This T cell receptor beta chain originates from a study of neurological immune-mediated disorders. Time point specified: longitudinal time-point 3. Losses at the gene ends were 2 bases for V and 5 bases for J; bases not matched to a gene: 4. CDR3 size: 14 residues. CDR1 and CDR2 (germline): KGHSH, LQKENI. TCRdb passed the 5' RACE reads through MiXCR, listing each CDR3 protein once. The data show roughly 50,000 distinct CDR3 sequences, about 12% seen once. This chain connects TRBV18 to TRBJ1-1; 8 bases align to TRBD1. The TCR comes from a male donor with HTLV-1-associated myelopathy (HAM/TSP). The sequenced sample consisted of PBMCs. The CDR3 DNA follows: TGTGCCAGCTCACCAGACAGGGGAGGGACTGAAGCTTTCTTT. Protein sequence: CASSPDRGGTEAFF.